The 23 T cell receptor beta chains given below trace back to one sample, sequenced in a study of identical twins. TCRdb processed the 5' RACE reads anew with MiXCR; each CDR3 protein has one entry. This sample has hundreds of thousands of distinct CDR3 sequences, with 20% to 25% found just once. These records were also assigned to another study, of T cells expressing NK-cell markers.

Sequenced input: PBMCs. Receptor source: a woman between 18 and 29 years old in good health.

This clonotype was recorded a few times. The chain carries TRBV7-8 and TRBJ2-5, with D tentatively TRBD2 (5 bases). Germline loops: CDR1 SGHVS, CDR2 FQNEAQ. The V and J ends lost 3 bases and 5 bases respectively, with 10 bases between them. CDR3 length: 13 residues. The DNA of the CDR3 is TGTGCCAGCAGCTTTAGCGCGGGCGAGACCCAGTACTTC. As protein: CASSFSAGETQYF.

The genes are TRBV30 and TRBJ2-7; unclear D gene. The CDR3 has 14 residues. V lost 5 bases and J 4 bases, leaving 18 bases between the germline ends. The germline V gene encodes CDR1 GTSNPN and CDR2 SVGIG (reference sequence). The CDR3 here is CAWSRLAFQYEQYF. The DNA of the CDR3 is TGTGCCTGGTCCCGTCTTGCCTTCCAGTACGAGCAGTACTTC.

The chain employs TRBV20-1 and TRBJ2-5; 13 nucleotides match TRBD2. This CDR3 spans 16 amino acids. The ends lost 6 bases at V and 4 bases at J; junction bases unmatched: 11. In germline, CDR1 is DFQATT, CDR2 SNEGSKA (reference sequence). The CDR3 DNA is TGCAGTGCCATATCAACTAGCGGGGGGGCGAGAGAGACCCAGTACTTC. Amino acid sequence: CSAISTSGGARETQYF.

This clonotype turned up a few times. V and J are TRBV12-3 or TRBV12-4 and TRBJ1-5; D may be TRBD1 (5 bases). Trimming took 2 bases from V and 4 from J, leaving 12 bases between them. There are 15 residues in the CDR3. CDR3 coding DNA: TGTGCCAGCAGTTTAAGGGGAGCGGGGAATCAGCCCCAGCATTTT. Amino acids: CASSLRGAGNQPQHF.

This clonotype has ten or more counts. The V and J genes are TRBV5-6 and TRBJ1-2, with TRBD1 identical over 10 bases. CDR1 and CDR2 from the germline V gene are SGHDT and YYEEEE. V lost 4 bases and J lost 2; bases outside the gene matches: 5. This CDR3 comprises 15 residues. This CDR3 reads CASSIRTGGNYGYTF. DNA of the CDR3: TGTGCCAGCAGCATCAGGACAGGGGGGAACTATGGCTACACCTTC.

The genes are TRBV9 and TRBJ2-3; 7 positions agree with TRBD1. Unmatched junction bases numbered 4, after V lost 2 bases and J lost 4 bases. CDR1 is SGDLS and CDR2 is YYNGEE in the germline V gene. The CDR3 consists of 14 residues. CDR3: CASSVGQGADTQYF. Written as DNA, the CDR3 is TGTGCCAGCAGCGTTGGGCAGGGGGCAGATACGCAGTATTTT.

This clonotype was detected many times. The CDR3 DNA sequence: TGCAGTGCTAGAAGGACTAGCGGGAGTACAGAGACCCAGTACTTC. Translation gives CSARRTSGSTETQYF. The gene calls are TRBV20-1 and TRBJ2-5; the match to TRBD2 covers 13 bases. The V segment lost 2 bases and the J segment 4 bases; nucleotides outside the gene matches: 4. Germline V CDR1 and CDR2: DFQATT, SNEGSKA (reference sequence). This CDR3 region has 15 residues.

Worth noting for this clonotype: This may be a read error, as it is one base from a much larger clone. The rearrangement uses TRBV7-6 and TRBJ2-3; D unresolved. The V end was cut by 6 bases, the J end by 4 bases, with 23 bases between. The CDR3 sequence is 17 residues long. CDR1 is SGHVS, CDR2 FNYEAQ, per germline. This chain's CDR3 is CASSLRLKASSPDTQYF. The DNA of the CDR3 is TGTGCCAGCAGTCTTCGACTGAAGGCTTCGTCTCCAGATACGCAGTATTTT. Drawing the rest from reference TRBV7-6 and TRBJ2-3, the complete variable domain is GAGVSQSPRYKVTKRGQDVALRCDPISGHVSLYWYRQALGQGPEFLTYFNYEAQQDKSGLPNDRFSAERPEGSISTLTIQRTEQRDSAMYRCASSLRLKASSPDTQYFGPGTRLTVL.

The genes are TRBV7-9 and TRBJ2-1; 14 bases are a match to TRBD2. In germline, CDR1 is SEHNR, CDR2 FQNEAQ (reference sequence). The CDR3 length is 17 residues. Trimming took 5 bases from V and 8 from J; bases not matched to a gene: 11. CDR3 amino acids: CASSTRSTSGRAHEQFF. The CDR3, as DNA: TGTGCCAGCAGCACCCGATCGACTAGCGGGAGGGCCCATGAGCAGTTCTTC.

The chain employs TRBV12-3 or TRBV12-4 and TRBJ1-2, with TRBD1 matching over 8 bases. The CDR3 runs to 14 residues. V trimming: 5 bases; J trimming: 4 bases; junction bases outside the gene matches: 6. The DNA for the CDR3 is TGTGCCAGCAGTAGGACAGGGAAGGGCTATGGCTACACCTTC. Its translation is CASSRTGKGYGYTF.

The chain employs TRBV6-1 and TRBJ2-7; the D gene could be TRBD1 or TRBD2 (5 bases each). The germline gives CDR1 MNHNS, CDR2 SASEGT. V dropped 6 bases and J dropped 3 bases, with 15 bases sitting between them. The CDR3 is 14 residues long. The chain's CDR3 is CASSPWGTLYEQYF. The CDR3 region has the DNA TGTGCCAGCAGCCCCTGGGGGACCCTCTACGAGCAGTACTTC.

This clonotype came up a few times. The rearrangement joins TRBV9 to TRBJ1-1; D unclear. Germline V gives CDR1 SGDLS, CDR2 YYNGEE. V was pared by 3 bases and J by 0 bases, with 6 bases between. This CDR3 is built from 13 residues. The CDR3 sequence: CASSAYLNTEAFF. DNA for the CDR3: TGTGCCAGCAGCGCCTACTTGAACACTGAAGCTTTCTTT.

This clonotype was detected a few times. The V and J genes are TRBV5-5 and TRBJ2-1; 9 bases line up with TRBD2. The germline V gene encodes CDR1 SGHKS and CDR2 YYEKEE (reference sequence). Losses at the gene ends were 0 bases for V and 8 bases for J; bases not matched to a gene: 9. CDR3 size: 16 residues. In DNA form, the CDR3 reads TGTGCCAGCAGCTTGGGGTCGGCGGGAGGGCGATATGAGCAGTTCTTC. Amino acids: CASSLGSAGGRYEQFF.

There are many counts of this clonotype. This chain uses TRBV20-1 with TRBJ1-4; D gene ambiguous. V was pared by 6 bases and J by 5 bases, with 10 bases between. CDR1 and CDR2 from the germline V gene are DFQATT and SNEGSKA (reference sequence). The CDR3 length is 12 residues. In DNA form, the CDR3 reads TGCAGTGCAGGAGCCGGCAATGAAAAACTGTTTTTT. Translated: CSAGAGNEKLFF.

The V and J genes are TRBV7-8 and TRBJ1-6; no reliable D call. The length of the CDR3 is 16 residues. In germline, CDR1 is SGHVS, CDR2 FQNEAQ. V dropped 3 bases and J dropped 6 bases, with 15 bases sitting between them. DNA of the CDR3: TGTGCCAGCAGCTTGGCTACAGAATCCCTTAATTCACCCCTCCACTTT. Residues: CASSLATESLNSPLHF. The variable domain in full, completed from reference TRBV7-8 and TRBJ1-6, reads GAGVSQSPRYKVAKRGQDVALRCDPISGHVSLFWYQQALGQGPEFLTYFQNEAQLDKSGLPSDRFFAERPEGSVSTLKIQRTQQEDSAVYLCASSLATESLNSPLHFGNGTRLTVT.

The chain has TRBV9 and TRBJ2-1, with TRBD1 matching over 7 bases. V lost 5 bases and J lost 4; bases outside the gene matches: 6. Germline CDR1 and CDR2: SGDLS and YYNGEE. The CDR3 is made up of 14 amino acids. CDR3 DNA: TGTGCCAGCAGACCGGGACAGTCATACAATGAGCAGTTCTTC. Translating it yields CASRPGQSYNEQFF.

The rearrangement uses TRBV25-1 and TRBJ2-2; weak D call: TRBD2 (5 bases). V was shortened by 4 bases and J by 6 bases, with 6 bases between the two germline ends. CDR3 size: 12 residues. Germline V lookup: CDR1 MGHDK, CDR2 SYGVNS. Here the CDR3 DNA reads TGTGCCAGCAGTGTGCGGGCCGGGGAGCTGTTTTTT. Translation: CASSVRAGELFF.

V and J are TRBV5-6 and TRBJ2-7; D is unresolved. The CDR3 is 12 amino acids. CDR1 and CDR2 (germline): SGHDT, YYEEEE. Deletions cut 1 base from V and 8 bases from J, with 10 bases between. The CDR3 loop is CASSLLQGQQYF. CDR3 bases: TGTGCCAGCAGCTTGCTTCAAGGGCAGCAGTACTTC. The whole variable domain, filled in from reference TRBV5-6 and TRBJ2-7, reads DAGVTQSPTHLIKTRGQQVTLRCSPKSGHDTVSWYQQALGQGPQFIFQYYEEEERQRGNFPDRFSGHQFPNYSSELNVNALLLGDSALYLCASSLLQGQQYFGPGTRLTVT.

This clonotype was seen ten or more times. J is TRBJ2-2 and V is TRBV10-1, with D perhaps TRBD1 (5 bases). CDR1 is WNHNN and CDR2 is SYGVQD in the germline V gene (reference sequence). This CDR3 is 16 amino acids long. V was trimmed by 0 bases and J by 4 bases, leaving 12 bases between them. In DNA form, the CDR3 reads TGCGCCAGCAGTGAGTCGTCAGGGCGAGGCACCGGGGAGCTGTTTTTT. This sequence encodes CASSESSGRGTGELFF.

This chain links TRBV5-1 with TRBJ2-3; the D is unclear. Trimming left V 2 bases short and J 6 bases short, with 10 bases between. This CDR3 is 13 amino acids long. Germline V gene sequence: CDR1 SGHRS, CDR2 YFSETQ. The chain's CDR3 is CASSLLPRDTQYF. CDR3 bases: TGCGCCAGCAGCTTACTTCCACGGGATACGCAGTATTTT.

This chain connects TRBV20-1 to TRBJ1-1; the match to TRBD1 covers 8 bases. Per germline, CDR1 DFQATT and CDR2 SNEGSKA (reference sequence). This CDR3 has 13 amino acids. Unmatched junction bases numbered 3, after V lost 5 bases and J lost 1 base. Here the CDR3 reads CSARQGTNTEAFF. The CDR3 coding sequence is TGCAGTGCTCGACAGGGGACGAACACTGAAGCTTTCTTT.

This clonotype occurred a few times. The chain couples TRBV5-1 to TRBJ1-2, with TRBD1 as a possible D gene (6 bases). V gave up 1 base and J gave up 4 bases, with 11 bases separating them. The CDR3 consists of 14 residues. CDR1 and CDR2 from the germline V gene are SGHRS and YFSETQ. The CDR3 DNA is TGCGCCAGCAGCTTGCCAGGGGAGGGCTATGGCTACACCTTC. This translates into CASSLPGEGYGYTF.

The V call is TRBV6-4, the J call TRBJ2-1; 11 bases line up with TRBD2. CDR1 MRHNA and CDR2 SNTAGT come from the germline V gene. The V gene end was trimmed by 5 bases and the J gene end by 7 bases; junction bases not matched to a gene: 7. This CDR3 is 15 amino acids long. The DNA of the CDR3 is TGTGCCAGCAGTCAAATAGCGGGAGGGCCAAATGAGCAGTTCTTC. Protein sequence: CASSQIAGGPNEQFF.